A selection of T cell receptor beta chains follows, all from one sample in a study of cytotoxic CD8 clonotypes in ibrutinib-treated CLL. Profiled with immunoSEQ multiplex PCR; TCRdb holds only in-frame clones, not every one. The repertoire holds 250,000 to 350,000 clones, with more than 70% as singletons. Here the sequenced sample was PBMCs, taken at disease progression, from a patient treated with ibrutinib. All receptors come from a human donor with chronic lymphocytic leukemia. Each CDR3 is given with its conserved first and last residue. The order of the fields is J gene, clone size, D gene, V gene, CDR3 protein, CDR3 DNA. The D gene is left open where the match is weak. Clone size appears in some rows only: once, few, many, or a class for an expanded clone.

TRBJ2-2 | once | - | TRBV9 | CASKVSDTNTGELFF | TGTGCCAGCAAGGTTAGCGATACCAACACCGGGGAGCTGTTTTTT
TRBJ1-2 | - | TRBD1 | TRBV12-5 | CASGLGTGEYGYTF | TGTGCTAGTGGTTTGGGTACAGGGGAGTACGGCTACACCTTC
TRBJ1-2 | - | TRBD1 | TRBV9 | CASSPRGTALLGGYTF | TGTGCCAGCAGCCCCCGCGGGACAGCACTCCTTGGTGGCTACACCTTC
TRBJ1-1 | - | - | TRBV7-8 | CASSLGSGNTEAFF | TGTGCCAGCAGCTTAGGATCGGGAAACACTGAAGCTTTCTTT
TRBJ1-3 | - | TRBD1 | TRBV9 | CASSPPGQGPGTIYF | TGTGCCAGCAGCCCCCCGGGACAGGGCCCCGGCACCATATATTTT
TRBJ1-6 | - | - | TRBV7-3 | CASSLIRNSPLHF | TGTGCCAGCAGCTTAATCAGGAATTCACCCCTCCACTTT
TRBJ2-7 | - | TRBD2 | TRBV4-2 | CASVQTSGGPYEQYF | TGTGCCAGCGTCCAGACTAGCGGGGGACCCTACGAGCAGTACTTC
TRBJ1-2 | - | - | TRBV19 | CASSIGSTWGYGYTF | TGTGCCAGTAGTATAGGGTCGACGTGGGGATATGGCTACACCTTC
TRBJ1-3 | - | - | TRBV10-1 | CASSEDSTGNTIYF | TGCGCCAGCAGTGAGGACAGCACTGGAAACACCATATATTTT
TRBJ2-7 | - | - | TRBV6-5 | CASSELPREGEQYF | TGTGCCAGCAGTGAACTTCCCAGGGAAGGGGAGCAGTACTTC
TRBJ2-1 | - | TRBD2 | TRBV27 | CASSPKVSGGANEQFF | TGTGCCAGCAGCCCCAAAGTTAGCGGGGGTGCAAATGAGCAGTTCTTC
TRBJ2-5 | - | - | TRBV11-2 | CASSDGPMSTQYF | TGTGCCAGCAGCGACGGACCTATGTCGACCCAGTACTTC
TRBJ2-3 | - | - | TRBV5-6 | CASSLTGRLADTQYF | TGTGCCAGCAGCTTGACTGGAAGGTTAGCAGATACGCAGTATTTT
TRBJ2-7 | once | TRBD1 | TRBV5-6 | CASSSPGQGAGEQYF | TGTGCCAGCAGCTCTCCGGGACAGGGGGCAGGGGAGCAGTACTTC
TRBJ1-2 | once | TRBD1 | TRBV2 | CASSDGRGYGYTF | TGTGCCAGCAGTGATGGCAGGGGGTATGGCTACACCTTC
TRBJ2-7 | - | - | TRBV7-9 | CASSLLGGSYEQYF | TGTGCCAGCAGCTTACTCGGGGGATCCTACGAGCAGTACTTC
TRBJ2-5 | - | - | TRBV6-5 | CASSYSWQKETQYF | TGTGCCAGCAGTTACTCATGGCAGAAAGAGACCCAGTACTTC
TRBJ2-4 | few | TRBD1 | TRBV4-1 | CASSQGTGALIQYF | TGCGCCAGCAGCCAAGGGACAGGGGCCCTAATTCAGTACTTC
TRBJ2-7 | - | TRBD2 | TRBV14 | CASSQVGKTSADYEQYF | TGTGCCAGCAGCCAAGTAGGCAAGACTAGCGCGGACTACGAGCAGTACTTC
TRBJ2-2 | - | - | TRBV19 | CASSIRQAGELFF | TGTGCCAGTAGTATCCGTCAGGCCGGGGAGCTGTTTTTT